These 20 T cell receptor beta chains were sequenced from one sample in a study of blood T cell repertoires in COVID-19. The protocol was immunoSEQ multiplex PCR, while the TCRdb copy is restricted to in-frame clones and leaves out a portion. The data contain around 17,000 clones, around 89% of them singletons. The sample taken for sequencing was peripheral blood. These receptor sequences come from a human donor in a cohort sampled during active COVID-19.

The table lists this clone with a count of one. The chain uses TRBV13 and TRBJ2-5; 15 nucleotides agree with TRBD2. CDR3 length: 15 amino acids. CDR1 and CDR2 from the germline V gene are PRHDT and FYEKMQ (reference sequence). With 4 bases clipped from V and 6 bases from J, the junction kept 3 bases outside the gene matches. In DNA form, the CDR3 reads TGTGCCAGCAGCTGGGGGACTAGCGGGGGGAAGACCCAGTACTTC. Protein: CASSWGTSGGKTQYF.

CDR3 in amino acids: CASSHPRGADTGELFF. The DNA for the CDR3 is TGTGCCAGCAGTCACCCCAGGGGGGCGGACACCGGGGAGCTGTTTTTT. J is TRBJ2-2 and V is TRBV6-6; D possibly corresponds to TRBD1 (7 bases). Germline V lookup: CDR1 MNHNY, CDR2 SVGAGI (reference sequence). The CDR3 is made up of 16 amino acids. The ends were cut back, 5 bases at V and 3 bases at J, with 16 bases in the middle.

This sequence joins TRBV7-9 and TRBJ2-5, with D tentatively TRBD2 (5 bases). Germline V lookup: CDR1 SEHNR, CDR2 FQNEAQ (reference sequence). V lost 5 bases and J 4 bases, leaving 20 bases between the germline ends. This CDR3 has 16 amino acids. CDR3 in DNA: TGTGCCAGCAGCGAAGGGAGCCTTGGACCCGGAGAGACCCAGTACTTC. Translation: CASSEGSLGPGETQYF.

The chain couples TRBV2 to TRBJ1-2; 8 positions match TRBD1. Germline values: CDR1 SNHLY, CDR2 FYNNEI. This CDR3 comprises 15 residues. The J segment lost 7 bases and the V segment lost 1 base, leaving 8 bases of the junction unmatched. The CDR3 bases are TGTGCCAGCAGTGAAGGTGGACAGGGCGCCGGTGGCTACACCTTC. It is translated as CASSEGGQGAGGYTF.

The J gene is TRBJ1-2, the V gene TRBV27, with TRBD1 identical over 7 bases. This CDR3 region has 14 residues. The J segment lost 4 bases and the V segment lost 6 bases, leaving 8 bases of the junction unmatched. Germline-derived CDR1 and CDR2 are MNHEY and SMNVEV (reference sequence). In DNA, the CDR3 is TGTGCCAGCAGCCGAAACGACAGGGTCTATGGCTACACCTTC. Amino acid sequence: CASSRNDRVYGYTF.

The CDR3 sequence is CASTAGGGRVNQPQHF. DNA of the CDR3: TGTGCCAGTACCGCCGGGGGAGGGCGGGTCAATCAGCCCCAGCATTTT. The gene calls are TRBV19 and TRBJ1-5; weak D call: TRBD1 (5 bases). CDR3 length equals 16 residues. Trimming stripped 7 bases from V and 3 bases from J, with 19 bases between. The germline gives CDR1 LNHDA, CDR2 SQIVND (reference sequence).

A remark on this clone: Germline is not matched at one junction end, which may reflect a read error. The V call is TRBV10-3, the J call TRBJ2-7; 9 bases match TRBD2. This CDR3 is 16 amino acids long. Germline V gene lookup returns CDR1 ENHRY and CDR2 SYGVKD. The CDR3 region is CAISESGRGGLSSPVF. CDR3 coding DNA: TGTGCCATCAGTGAGTCTGGGCGGGGGGGCCTTAGTAGTCCCGTCTTC.

The V gene is TRBV6-6, the J gene TRBJ1-2; the D is unclear. V gave up 3 bases and J gave up 2 bases, with 10 bases separating them. CDR1 MNHNY and CDR2 SVGAGI come from the germline V gene (reference sequence). This CDR3 contains 14 residues. CDR3 DNA: TGTGCCAGCAGTTATCACAGAGAGAACTATGGCTACACCTTC. Amino acid sequence: CASSYHRENYGYTF.

The chain has TRBV9 and TRBJ1-1, with 7 bases fitting TRBD1. The V gene end was trimmed by 4 bases and the J gene end by 3 bases; junction bases not matched to a gene: 3. The CDR3 extends over 13 amino acids. Germline CDR1 SGDLS, CDR2 YYNGEE. CDR3 loop: CASSPTGDTEAFF. The CDR3 DNA sequence: TGTGCCAGCAGCCCTACAGGGGACACTGAAGCTTTCTTT.

The chain combines TRBV5-1 with TRBJ2-5; 10 positions agree with TRBD2. With V trimmed by 1 base and J by 0 bases, 6 bases remained unmatched. The germline CDR1 and CDR2 sequences are SGHRS and YFSETQ. This CDR3 region has 17 residues. The CDR3 protein is CASSLTIAGGYQETQYF. For the CDR3, the DNA is TGCGCCAGCAGCTTGACTATAGCGGGGGGCTACCAAGAGACCCAGTACTTC.

V gene TRBV7-9 combines with J gene TRBJ2-1, with D perhaps matching TRBD2 (5 bases). The V gene's germline CDR1 is SEHNR and CDR2 FQNEAQ (reference sequence). Trimming shortened V by 0 bases and J by 10 bases, and 7 bases separated the two germline ends. The CDR3 runs to 12 residues. The CDR3 protein is CASSLATGEQFF. The CDR3 DNA reads TGTGCCAGCAGCTTAGCGACGGGGGAGCAGTTCTTC. Supplemented by reference TRBV7-9 and TRBJ2-1, the full variable domain reads DTGVSQNPRHKITKRGQNVTFRCDPISEHNRLYWYRQTLGQGPEFLTYFQNEAQLEKSRLLSDRFSAERPKGSFSTLEIQRTEQGDSAMYLCASSLATGEQFFGPGTRLTVL.

The gene calls are TRBV28 and TRBJ2-3; possibly TRBD2 for D (5 bases). Germline V gene sequence: CDR1 MDHEN, CDR2 SYDVKM. The V end was cut by 4 bases, the J end by 4 bases, with 15 bases between. CDR3 length equals 15 residues. As DNA, the CDR3 is TGTGCCAGCAGTTCGCTCACACTAGTGGCAGATACGCAGTATTTT. It is translated as CASSSLTLVADTQYF.

In DNA form, the CDR3 reads TGTGCCAGCAGCTTGGACAGGGTGTCTGGGGCCAACGTCCTGACTTTC. This encodes CASSLDRVSGANVLTF. The chain recombines TRBV5-6 with TRBJ2-6, with D possibly being TRBD1 (6 bases). The germline CDR1 and CDR2 sequences are SGHDT and YYEEEE. The CDR3 is 16 residues long. Trimming left V 0 bases short and J 1 base short, with 8 bases between. The complete variable domain, with remaining parts taken from reference TRBV5-6 and TRBJ2-6, reads DAGVTQSPTHLIKTRGQQVTLRCSPKSGHDTVSWYQQALGQGPQFIFQYYEEEERQRGNFPDRFSGHQFPNYSSELNVNALLLGDSALYLCASSLDRVSGANVLTFGAGSRLTVL.

V usage is TRBV4-2 and J usage is TRBJ2-3, with 12 bases lining up with TRBD2. Germline V gives CDR1 LGHNA, CDR2 YNFKEQ. The V gene end was trimmed by 5 bases and the J gene end by 1 base; junction bases not matched to a gene: 13. The CDR3 covers 19 residues. The CDR3 here is CASSYGLAGTSLGTDTQYF. The CDR3 coding sequence is TGTGCCAGCAGCTACGGACTAGCGGGGACCTCTCTGGGCACAGATACGCAGTATTTT.

The chain recombines TRBV6-5 with TRBJ1-2; the D is unclear. This CDR3 is built from 12 residues. V was trimmed by 6 bases and J by 3 bases, leaving 8 bases between them. Germline V gene lookup returns CDR1 MNHEY and CDR2 SVGAGI. CDR3 amino acids: CASRAEDYGYTF. The CDR3 region has the DNA TGTGCCAGCAGGGCGGAGGACTATGGCTACACCTTC.

The chain uses TRBV5-6 and TRBJ2-3; 9 nucleotides line up with TRBD1. The CDR3 length is 16 residues. In germline, CDR1 is SGHDT, CDR2 YYEEEE. V shed 4 bases and J 6 bases; nucleotides not matched to a gene: 12. For the CDR3, the DNA is TGTGCCAGCAGCCCGTTCCGGGACAGGGCGTCGGATACGCAGTATTTT. It encodes CASSPFRDRASDTQYF.

The V call is TRBV5-1, the J call TRBJ1-5, with D unresolved. There are 15 residues in the CDR3. Germline V gene sequence: CDR1 SGHRS, CDR2 YFSETQ. The V gene lost 1 base and the J gene lost 2 bases, with 10 bases spanning the gap. The CDR3 bases are TGCGCCAGCAGCTTGTCAGGAATTGGCAATCAGCCCCAGCATTTT. Translating gives CASSLSGIGNQPQHF.

V is TRBV27 and J is TRBJ1-3; no clear D. This CDR3 has 14 amino acids. Deletions cut 2 bases from V and 4 bases from J, with 9 bases between. Germline CDR1 and CDR2: MNHEY and SMNVEV (reference sequence). CDR3 bases: TGTGCCAGCAGTTTAGGCAGAGGGGGAAACACCATATATTTT. It codes for CASSLGRGGNTIYF.

The chain combines TRBV9 with TRBJ2-1; perhaps TRBD1 as D (5 bases). The CDR3 is 13 amino acids. In germline, CDR1 is SGDLS, CDR2 YYNGEE. V was pared by 2 bases and J by 10 bases, with 13 bases between. CDR3 loop: CASSVTRAGEQFF. Here the CDR3 DNA reads TGTGCCAGCAGCGTCACCAGGGCAGGGGAGCAGTTCTTC.

This clone has only a few counts. The V call is TRBV5-1, the J call TRBJ2-2; a weak D match, TRBD2 (5 bases). Germline V gene data show CDR1 as SGHRS and CDR2 as YFSETQ. With 0 bases removed from V and 6 bases from J, the gap between germline ends came to 12 bases. This CDR3 is 15 amino acids long. The CDR3 DNA reads as TGCGCCAGCAGCTTGGATAGCGCGCGGGCCGGGGAGCTGTTTTTT. Its protein is CASSLDSARAGELFF.